These 32 T cell receptor beta chains share one sample of origin, sequenced in a study of T cell repertoires in ileal Crohn's disease. Produced via immunoSEQ multiplex PCR; TCRdb's table is partial and in-frame only. The sample lists several thousand clones; almost 95% were seen once. The specimen was ileal tissue. These receptors originate from an adult with Crohn's disease.

This clone was recorded only once. V is TRBV4-1 and J is TRBJ2-5, with TRBD2 matching 8 bases. The CDR3 spans 14 residues. V trimming: 4 bases; J trimming: 2 bases; junction bases outside the gene matches: 3. Germline CDR1 reads MGHRA; CDR2 reads YSYEKL. The DNA for the CDR3 is TGCGCCAGCAGCCGTTTAGCGGGGCAAGAGACCCAGTACTTC. Translating gives CASSRLAGQETQYF.

For the CDR3, the DNA is TGTGCCAGCTCACGACAGGGGATCGGTGAAAAACTGTTTTTT. Amino acids: CASSRQGIGEKLFF. V and J are TRBV18 and TRBJ1-4; TRBD1 agrees at 8 bases. J lost 7 bases, V lost 4 bases, and 5 bases had no gene match. Germline-derived CDR1 and CDR2 are KGHSH and LQKENI. The CDR3 loop spans 14 amino acids. Full variable domain (outside the CDR3, taken from reference TRBV18 and TRBJ1-4): NAGVMQNPRHLVRRRGQEARLRCSPMKGHSHVYWYRQLPEEGLKFMVYLQKENIIDESGMPKERFSAEFPKEGPSILRIQQVVRGDSAAYFCASSRQGIGEKLFFGSGTQLSVL.

By frequency in the sample, this clone is large. CDR3 coding DNA: TGTGCCAGCAGTTTATCGGGGACATGGGGTGAAAAACTGTTTTTT. Protein sequence: CASSLSGTWGEKLFF. The rearrangement joins TRBV27 to TRBJ1-4, with TRBD1 as a possible D gene (6 bases). V lost 0 bases, J lost 7 bases, and 12 bases lay in between. This CDR3 spans 15 amino acids. From germline, CDR1 is MNHEY and CDR2 SMNVEV (reference sequence).

The chain couples TRBV2 to TRBJ2-1, with TRBD2 matching 9 bases. V gave up 1 base and J gave up 8 bases; unmatched junction bases: 6. Per germline, CDR1 SNHLY and CDR2 FYNNEI. This CDR3 has 15 amino acids. The CDR3 is CASSEESGTSYEQFF. In DNA, the CDR3 is TGTGCCAGCAGTGAAGAGAGCGGGACTAGCTATGAGCAGTTCTTC.

The chain couples TRBV10-3 to TRBJ2-5; D gene ambiguous. CDR3 size: 13 residues. CDR1 and CDR2 from the germline V gene are ENHRY and SYGVKD. The V gene lost 3 bases and the J gene lost 2 bases, with 7 bases spanning the gap. In DNA form, the CDR3 reads TGTGCCATCAGTGAACAGTCACAAGAGACCCAGTACTTC. This codes for CAISEQSQETQYF.

The V call is TRBV7-3, the J call TRBJ1-1; D is possibly TRBD1 (5 bases). The CDR3 extends over 14 amino acids. Trimming removed 3 bases at V and 0 bases at J, with 8 bases between. Germline CDR1 and CDR2: SGHTA and FQGTGA. CDR3 in DNA: TGTGCCAGCAGCTTGGGGGGAATGAACACTGAAGCTTTCTTT. Amino acid sequence: CASSLGGMNTEAFF.

CDR3 protein: CASSVDKVRMAHGYTF. CDR3 bases: TGTGCCAGCAGCGTAGATAAGGTGAGGATGGCCCATGGCTACACCTTC. The chain employs TRBV9 and TRBJ1-2; D remains ambiguous. Germline CDR1 and CDR2: SGDLS and YYNGEE. This CDR3 has 16 amino acids. V was clipped by 0 bases and J by 6 bases, with 18 bases between them.

The genes are TRBV5-5 and TRBJ2-1; D unresolved. The CDR3 is 15 residues long. CDR1 and CDR2 (germline): SGHKS, YYEKEE (reference sequence). Trimming stripped 2 bases from V and 0 bases from J, with 9 bases between. The CDR3 DNA follows: TGTGCCAGCAGCTTCTCGGGTAACTCCTACAATGAGCAGTTCTTC. It is translated as CASSFSGNSYNEQFF.

The chain has TRBV6-1 and TRBJ2-3, with a possible D match to TRBD1 (6 bases). Germline V lookup: CDR1 MNHNS, CDR2 SASEGT. The CDR3 has 18 residues. Trimming removed 1 base at V and 5 bases at J, with 22 bases between. DNA for the CDR3: TGTGCCAGCAGTGAAGTATTATTTAACAGGGCTTTAGGAGATACGCAGTATTTT. Protein: CASSEVLFNRALGDTQYF.

The J gene is TRBJ2-7, the V gene TRBV7-9; 7 positions agree with TRBD1. CDR1 SEHNR and CDR2 FQNEAQ come from the germline V gene (reference sequence). The CDR3 has 14 residues. Losses at the gene ends were 4 bases for V and 2 bases for J; bases not matched to a gene: 5. Here the CDR3 DNA reads TGTGCCAGCAGCTCCGACAGGGAACCCTACGAGCAGTACTTC. Translated: CASSSDREPYEQYF.

This clone was found once. The chain is built from TRBV5-4 and TRBJ1-4; TRBD1 aligns across 9 bases. V shed 4 bases, J shed 1 base, and the junction held 2 bases outside the gene matches. Germline assignment: CDR1 SGHNT and CDR2 YYREEE (reference sequence). CDR3 length equals 15 residues. CDR3 residues: CASSNRGRTNEKLFF. In DNA, the CDR3 is TGTGCCAGCAGCAACAGGGGGCGAACTAATGAAAAACTGTTTTTT.

In its sample, this clone was seen once. The chain combines TRBV10-3 with TRBJ2-3, with 8 bases matching TRBD2. The junction had 5 bases not matched to a gene; V was cut back by 5 bases and J by 1 base. This CDR3 has 15 amino acids. Looked up from germline, CDR1 is ENHRY and CDR2 is SYGVKD. The CDR3 nucleotides read TGTGCCATCAGTAGTGCGACTAGCGGCACAGATACGCAGTATTTT. Amino acids: CAISSATSGTDTQYF.

The table lists this clone with a few counts. The V call is TRBV10-3, the J call TRBJ1-1; D not certain. Germline loops: CDR1 ENHRY, CDR2 SYGVKD. There are 14 residues in the CDR3. Trimming took off 10 bases at V and 6 bases at J, with 21 bases between the two ends. The CDR3 is CATMQDAGSPEAFF. Here the CDR3 DNA reads TGTGCCACGATGCAGGACGCCGGGAGCCCTGAAGCTTTCTTT.

The V and J genes are TRBV14 and TRBJ1-1, with 7 bases lining up with TRBD1. The V and J ends lost 0 bases and 11 bases, in that order; junction bases with no gene match: 6. The V gene's germline CDR1 is SGHDN and CDR2 FVKESK. The CDR3 consists of 13 residues. The CDR3 protein is CASSQDLTGRAFF. CDR3 bases: TGTGCCAGCAGCCAAGATCTGACAGGGCGGGCTTTCTTT.

The chain couples TRBV19 to TRBJ2-5, with 14 nucleotides matching TRBD2. The CDR3 is 19 amino acids. Germline loops: CDR1 LNHDA, CDR2 SQIVND (reference sequence). J gave up 7 bases and V 5 bases, and 18 bases lay outside the gene matches. In DNA, the CDR3 is TGTGCCAGTAGTGACGCCGGGACTAGCGGGAGAGTTATTATGGGGACCCAGTACTTC. Its translation is CASSDAGTSGRVIMGTQYF.

The chain combines TRBV5-1 with TRBJ2-5; TRBD2 matches at 11 bases. The better agreement between TRBJ2-7 and the DNA end casts doubt on the J call. Germline assignment: CDR1 SGHRS and CDR2 YFSETQ. This CDR3 spans 17 amino acids. CDR3 nucleotide sequence: TGCGCCAGCAGCTTGCGCATCGGGACTAGCGGAAACTACGAGCAGTACTTC. It translates to CASSLRIGTSGNYEQYF.

This clone appeared once. The chain recombines TRBV19 with TRBJ2-1, with 7 bases that match TRBD2. After removal of 9 bases from V and 8 bases from J, the junction contained 13 bases not matched to a gene. This CDR3 region has 14 residues. The germline V gene has CDR1 LNHDA and CDR2 SQIVND (reference sequence). Written as DNA, the CDR3 is TGTGCCAGCCGGGACCGGGGGGATTGGGATGAGCAGTTCTTC. Translated: CASRDRGDWDEQFF.

This clone showed up just a few times. This chain connects TRBV15 to TRBJ2-2, with 10 bases identical to TRBD1. Germline CDR1 reads LNHNV; CDR2 reads YYDKDF (reference sequence). Unmatched junction bases numbered 3, after V lost 1 base and J lost 4 bases. The CDR3 has 16 amino acids. CDR3 nucleotide sequence: TGTGCCACCAGCAGAGGGACAGGGGGAGTCACCGGGGAGCTGTTTTTT. The encoded protein is CATSRGTGGVTGELFF.

The gene calls are TRBV7-3 and TRBJ1-1, with D perhaps TRBD1 (5 bases). The germline CDR1 and CDR2 sequences are SGHTA and FQGTGA. The CDR3 has 15 amino acids. The V gene lost 3 bases and the J gene lost 0 bases, with 11 bases spanning the gap. The CDR3 DNA follows: TGTGCCAGCAGCTTTGGACACCCCATGAACACTGAAGCTTTCTTT. Translated: CASSFGHPMNTEAFF. Using reference TRBV7-3 and TRBJ1-1 for the parts outside the CDR3, the full variable domain is GAGVSQTPSNKVTEKGKYVELRCDPISGHTALYWYRQSLGQGPEFLIYFQGTGAADDSGLPNDRFFAVRPEGSVSTLKIQRTERGDSAVYLCASSFGHPMNTEAFFGQGTRLTVV.

The gene calls are TRBV19 and TRBJ1-2; D not certain. The germline V gene encodes CDR1 LNHDA and CDR2 SQIVND (reference sequence). The CDR3 spans 12 residues. V shed 5 bases and J shed 11 bases, with 15 bases lying between them. Here the CDR3 DNA reads TGTGCCAGTAGTCTTAGGACCGCGGGGTACACCTTC. This codes for CASSLRTAGYTF.

This chain connects TRBV4-2 to TRBJ2-7; D perhaps matches TRBD2 (5 bases). Between the trimmed V and J ends, which lost 1 base and 1 base, there was a span of 14 bases. Germline CDR1 LGHNA, CDR2 YNFKEQ. The CDR3 loop spans 16 amino acids. The CDR3 loop reads CASSQGTGRNSYEQYF. DNA for the CDR3: TGTGCCAGCAGCCAAGGAACGGGGAGAAATTCCTACGAGCAGTACTTC.

This clone was seen more than once but under ten times. The chain combines TRBV10-1 with TRBJ1-1, with unresolved D. Germline V gene sequence: CDR1 WNHNN, CDR2 SYGVQD (reference sequence). This CDR3 region has 11 residues. Trimming shortened V by 5 bases and J by 8 bases, and 9 bases separated the two germline ends. For the CDR3, the DNA is TGCGCCAGCAGTCTGATTCAGGAAGCTTTCTTT. Encoded protein: CASSLIQEAFF.

The chain combines TRBV13 with TRBJ2-2, with 10 bases that match TRBD2. J was trimmed by 4 bases and V by 0 bases; bases with no gene match: 5. Germline lookup yields CDR1 PRHDT and CDR2 FYEKMQ (reference sequence). The CDR3 loop spans 17 amino acids. DNA for the CDR3: TGTGCCAGCAGCTTAGGCCGGAGGACTAGCGGCACCGGGGAGCTGTTTTTT. Protein: CASSLGRRTSGTGELFF.

The J gene is TRBJ2-3, the V gene TRBV5-6, with 10 bases that match TRBD2. J lost 5 bases, V lost 1 base, and 10 bases had no gene match. The germline V gene has CDR1 SGHDT and CDR2 YYEEEE. CDR3 size: 17 residues. CDR3 region: CASSLFGLAGVLDTQYF. DNA for the CDR3: TGTGCCAGCAGCTTGTTTGGTCTAGCGGGAGTCCTAGATACGCAGTATTTT.

This chain uses TRBV29-1 with TRBJ2-7; possibly TRBD1 for D (5 bases). The CDR3 has 13 amino acids. Germline V lookup: CDR1 SQVTM, CDR2 ANQGSEA. V was pared by 6 bases and J by 3 bases, with 15 bases between. CDR3 sequence: CSVRTDKHYEQYF. CDR3 in DNA: TGCAGCGTACGGACGGACAAGCACTACGAGCAGTACTTC.

CDR3: CASSYSETAGYTF. As DNA, the CDR3 is TGTGCCAGCAGTTACTCGGAGACAGCTGGCTACACCTTC. The chain links TRBV6-5 to TRBJ1-2; TRBD1 is a possible D gene (5 bases). The length of the CDR3 is 13 residues. Germline V gene lookup returns CDR1 MNHEY and CDR2 SVGAGI. Trimming stripped 0 bases from V and 7 bases from J, with 9 bases between.

The chain uses TRBV6-1 and TRBJ1-2, with TRBD1 matching over 12 bases. After removal of 6 bases from V and 3 bases from J, the junction contained 5 bases not matched to a gene. There are 15 residues in the CDR3. CDR1 and CDR2 from the germline V gene are MNHNS and SASEGT. CDR3 protein: CASRAGQGADYGYTF. The CDR3 bases are TGTGCCAGCAGGGCGGGACAGGGGGCCGACTATGGCTACACCTTC.

The chain combines TRBV6-5 with TRBJ2-7; D may be TRBD2 (6 bases). V gave up 4 bases and J gave up 3 bases, with 10 bases separating them. CDR1 and CDR2 (germline): MNHEY, SVGAGI. CDR3 length: 13 residues. This CDR3 is CASSWGGDYEQYF. The CDR3 nucleotides read TGTGCCAGCAGTTGGGGCGGGGACTACGAGCAGTACTTC.

The CDR3 coding sequence is TGTGCCAGTAGTATAGATTTCGACAGGCGAGGTTGGCAGTTCTTC. It specifies CASSIDFDRRGWQFF. The chain uses TRBV19 and TRBJ2-1, with D maybe TRBD1 (6 bases). The V end was cut by 0 bases, the J end by 12 bases, with 18 bases between. This CDR3 comprises 15 residues. Germline V gives CDR1 LNHDA, CDR2 SQIVND (reference sequence). The full variable domain, with the rest looked up from reference TRBV19 and TRBJ2-1, is DGGITQSPKYLFRKEGQNVTLSCEQNLNHDAMYWYRQDPGQGLRLIYYSQIVNDFQKGDIAEGYSVSREKKESFPLTVTSAQKNPTAFYLCASSIDFDRRGWQFFGPGTRLTVL.

The V gene is TRBV19, the J gene TRBJ1-5; D unresolved. The CDR3 is 13 residues long. V was cut by 3 bases and J by 3 bases, with 6 bases left in between. Germline assignment: CDR1 LNHDA and CDR2 SQIVND (reference sequence). CDR3 in DNA: TGTGCCAGTAGTATCCGTATCAATCAGCCCCAGCATTTT. It translates to CASSIRINQPQHF.

The chain joins TRBV7-3 to TRBJ1-1; 12 nucleotides match TRBD1. Germline trimming cut 2 bases from V and 5 bases from J; bases unmatched to any gene: 3. The CDR3 is made up of 15 amino acids. Germline CDR1 reads SGHTA; CDR2 reads FQGTGA. The CDR3 nucleotides read TGTGCCAGCAGCTTAGGGGGACAGGGGGCGACTGAAGCTTTCTTT. This sequence encodes CASSLGGQGATEAFF.

The rearrangement links TRBV6-4 to TRBJ1-6, with D unresolved. V lost 4 bases and J 4 bases, leaving 5 bases between the germline ends. Germline lookup yields CDR1 MRHNA and CDR2 SNTAGT. The CDR3 has 13 amino acids. CDR3 in DNA: TGTGCCAGCAGTGTACAGTATAATTCACCCCTCCACTTT. Encoded protein: CASSVQYNSPLHF.